The 14 T cell receptor beta chains below all came from one sample that was sequenced in a study of blood T cell repertoires in COVID-19 (dated by TCRdb to about 2020). Libraries were made using the immunoSEQ multiplex PCR assay. This is the immuneACCESS table as TCRdb keeps it, with only in-frame sequences that have V and J called. A part of the clones is gone; compared with another copy, unresolved V genes explain less than half, and the rest is unexplained. For this sample there are 25,000 to 35,000 clones; approximately 91% appear just once. The ten largest clones represent approximately 9.8% of the sample. Sequencing input: peripheral blood. The origin of the receptors is a human donor with active COVID-19. The donor label of this sample is uncertain.

The chain carries TRBV6-5 and TRBJ1-6; D is possibly TRBD1 (6 bases). V lost 5 bases and J 7 bases, leaving 15 bases between the germline ends. The CDR3 contains 15 residues. Looked up from germline, CDR1 is MNHEY and CDR2 is SVGAGI. The CDR3 coding sequence is TGTGCCAGCAGTCGGGACATCCAATTCAATTCACCCCTCCACTTT. It is translated as CASSRDIQFNSPLHF.

The chain joins TRBV28 to TRBJ2-7; 8 bases align to TRBD2. V lost 6 bases to trimming and J lost 0 bases; unmatched junction nucleotides: 7. Germline assignment: CDR1 MDHEN and CDR2 SYDVKM. This CDR3 has 15 amino acids. The CDR3 loop reads CASSVSGTSSYEQYF. The CDR3 bases are TGTGCCAGCAGCGTATCCGGGACTAGCTCCTACGAGCAGTACTTC.

The chain combines TRBV9 with TRBJ1-2; 10 nucleotides align to TRBD1. The germline V gene has CDR1 SGDLS and CDR2 YYNGEE. With V trimmed by 3 bases and J by 5 bases, 10 bases remained unmatched. The CDR3 extends over 16 amino acids. The CDR3 is CASSGKVWGQGYGYTF. Here the CDR3 DNA reads TGTGCCAGCAGCGGAAAAGTATGGGGACAGGGGTATGGCTACACCTTC.

The V gene is TRBV5-1, the J gene TRBJ2-3, with D maybe TRBD2 (6 bases). The V gene lost 0 bases and the J gene lost 1 base, with 21 bases spanning the gap. The CDR3 is made up of 19 amino acids. From germline, CDR1 is SGHRS and CDR2 YFSETQ. This CDR3 is CASSLAGYTGVIGTDTQYF. The CDR3 region has the DNA TGCGCCAGCAGCTTGGCCGGGTACACGGGGGTTATTGGCACAGATACGCAGTATTTT.

The genes are TRBV3-1 (or the pseudogene TRBV3-2) and TRBJ2-3; D perhaps matches TRBD2 (5 bases). The V gene lost 1 base and the J gene lost 4 bases, with 12 bases spanning the gap. The CDR3 spans 15 residues. Germline CDR1 LGHDT, CDR2 YNNKEL (reference sequence). CDR3 nucleotides: TGTGCCAGCAGCCAAGTTCTTGCGGGCGCAGATACGCAGTATTTT. It yields the protein CASSQVLAGADTQYF.

The chain joins TRBV13 to TRBJ1-1; D is uncertain. Looked up from germline, CDR1 is PRHDT and CDR2 is FYEKMQ (reference sequence). Trimming took off 5 bases at V and 4 bases at J, with 14 bases between the two ends. The CDR3 is made up of 14 amino acids. In nucleotides, the CDR3 is TGTGCCAGCAGCCCCCCAGGCCGTCGCACTGAAGCTTTCTTT. Its protein is CASSPPGRRTEAFF.

This sequence joins TRBV7-9 and TRBJ2-3, with 9 bases lining up with TRBD2. From germline, CDR1 is SEHNR and CDR2 FQNEAQ (reference sequence). CDR3 length: 15 amino acids. V gave up 0 bases and J gave up 8 bases; unmatched junction bases: 6. DNA for the CDR3: TGTGCCAGCAGCTTAGCGGCGGGGGGGACTGGTACGCAGTATTTT. Translated: CASSLAAGGTGTQYF.

This chain uses TRBV27 with TRBJ2-1; 9 nucleotides align to TRBD2. There are 14 residues in the CDR3. V trimming: 6 bases; J trimming: 8 bases; junction bases outside the gene matches: 8. Germline-derived CDR1 and CDR2 are MNHEY and SMNVEV (reference sequence). The CDR3 nucleotides are TGTGCCAGCAGCGGGACTAGCTTAGAAGATGAGCAGTTCTTC. Amino acid sequence: CASSGTSLEDEQFF.

This sequence joins TRBV9 and TRBJ1-1; D is undetermined. CDR1 SGDLS and CDR2 YYNGEE come from the germline V gene. The CDR3 is 15 amino acids. V was cut by 3 bases and J by 2 bases, with 14 bases left in between. The DNA of the CDR3 is TGTGCCAGCAGCGCCCTTACTACACCCAACACTGAAGCTTTCTTT. It is translated as CASSALTTPNTEAFF.

The V call is TRBV7-7, the J call TRBJ2-7; the match to TRBD1 covers 10 bases. With V trimmed by 5 bases and J by 4 bases, 8 bases remained unmatched. This CDR3 is 15 amino acids long. Germline-derived CDR1 and CDR2 are SSHAT and FNYEAQ (reference sequence). CDR3 amino acids: CASSAGTGVGYEQYF. CDR3 bases: TGTGCCAGCAGCGCCGGGACAGGGGTAGGGTACGAGCAGTACTTC.

The chain recombines TRBV2 with TRBJ2-2; D perhaps matches TRBD2 (7 bases). CDR3 length: 15 amino acids. Trimming cost V 10 bases and J 5 bases, with 20 bases left between them. Germline CDR1 SNHLY, CDR2 FYNNEI. CDR3 sequence reads: CATTLGGAKTGELFF. CDR3 DNA: TGTGCCACCACGTTAGGGGGGGCTAAAACCGGGGAGCTGTTTTTT.

The chain uses TRBV4-2 and TRBJ2-3, with 14 bases fitting TRBD2. CDR1 and CDR2 from the germline V gene are LGHNA and YNFKEQ. The J segment lost 10 bases and the V segment lost 1 base, leaving 4 bases of the junction unmatched. CDR3 length: 15 amino acids. DNA of the CDR3: TGTGCCAGCAGCCAAGGGGGACTAGCGGGGGTGGCGCAGTATTTT. Encoded protein: CASSQGGLAGVAQYF.

The V gene is TRBV9, the J gene TRBJ2-1; maybe TRBD2 (6 bases). CDR1 and CDR2 (germline): SGDLS, YYNGEE. CDR3 length: 14 amino acids. Trimming pared 2 bases from V and 7 bases from J, leaving 13 bases between. DNA for the CDR3: TGTGCCAGCAGCGTTGAGAGTCTAGCGAATGAGCAGTTCTTC. Its protein is CASSVESLANEQFF.

The genes are TRBV28 and TRBJ2-1; 8 nucleotides line up with TRBD2. J lost 6 bases, V lost 3 bases, and 7 bases had no gene match. The CDR3 runs 15 residues. CDR1 MDHEN and CDR2 SYDVKM come from the germline V gene. The CDR3 here is CASSLSGRAGNEQFF. In DNA form, the CDR3 reads TGTGCCAGCAGTTTGTCCGGGAGGGCCGGCAATGAGCAGTTCTTC.